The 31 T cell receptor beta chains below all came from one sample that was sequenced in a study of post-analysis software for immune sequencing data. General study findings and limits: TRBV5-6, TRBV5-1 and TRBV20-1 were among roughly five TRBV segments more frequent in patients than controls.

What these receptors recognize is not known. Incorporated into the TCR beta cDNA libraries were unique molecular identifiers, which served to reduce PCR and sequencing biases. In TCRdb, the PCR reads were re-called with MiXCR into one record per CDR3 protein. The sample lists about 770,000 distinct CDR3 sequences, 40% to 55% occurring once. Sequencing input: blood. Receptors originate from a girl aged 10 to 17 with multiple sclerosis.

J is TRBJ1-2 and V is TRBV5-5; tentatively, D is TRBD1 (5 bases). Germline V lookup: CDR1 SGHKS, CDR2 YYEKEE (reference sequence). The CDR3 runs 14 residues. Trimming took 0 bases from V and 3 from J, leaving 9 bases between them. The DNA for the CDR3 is TGTGCCAGCAGCTTGGGGGTGGGGGACTATGGCTACACCTTC. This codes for CASSLGVGDYGYTF.

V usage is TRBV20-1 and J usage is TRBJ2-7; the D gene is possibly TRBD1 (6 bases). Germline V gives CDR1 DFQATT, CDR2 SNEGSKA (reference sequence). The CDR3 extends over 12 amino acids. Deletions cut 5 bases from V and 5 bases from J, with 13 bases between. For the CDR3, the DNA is TGCAGTGCTTCTCAGGGGTTCGACGAGCAGTACTTC. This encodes CSASQGFDEQYF.

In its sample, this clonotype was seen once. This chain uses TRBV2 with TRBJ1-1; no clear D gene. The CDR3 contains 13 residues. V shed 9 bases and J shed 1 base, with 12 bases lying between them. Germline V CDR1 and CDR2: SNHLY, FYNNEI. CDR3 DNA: TGTGCCAGGGCCGGCACCGCGAACACTGAAGCTTTCTTT. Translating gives CARAGTANTEAFF.

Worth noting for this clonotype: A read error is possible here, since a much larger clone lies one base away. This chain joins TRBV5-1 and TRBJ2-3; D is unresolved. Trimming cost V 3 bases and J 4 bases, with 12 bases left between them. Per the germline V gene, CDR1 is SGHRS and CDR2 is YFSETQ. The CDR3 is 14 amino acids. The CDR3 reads CASSWVPDADTQYF. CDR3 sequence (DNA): TGCGCCAGCAGCTGGGTTCCTGACGCAGATACGCAGTATTTT. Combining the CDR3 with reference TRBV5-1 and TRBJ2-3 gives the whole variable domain KAGVTQTPRYLIKTRGQQVTLSCSPISGHRSVSWYQQTPGQGLQFLFEYFSETQRNKGNFPGRFSGRQFSNSRSEMNVSTLELGDSALYLCASSWVPDADTQYFGPGTRLTVL.

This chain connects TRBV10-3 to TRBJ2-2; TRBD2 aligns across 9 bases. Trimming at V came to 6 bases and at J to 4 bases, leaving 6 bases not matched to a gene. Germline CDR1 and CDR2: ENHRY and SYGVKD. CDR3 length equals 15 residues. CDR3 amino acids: CAIRTSGRSTGELFF. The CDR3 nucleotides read TGTGCCATCAGGACAAGCGGGAGGTCCACCGGGGAGCTGTTTTTT.

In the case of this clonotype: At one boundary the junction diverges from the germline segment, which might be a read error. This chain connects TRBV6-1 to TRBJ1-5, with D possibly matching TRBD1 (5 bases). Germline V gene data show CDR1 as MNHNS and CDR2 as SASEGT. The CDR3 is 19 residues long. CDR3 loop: CASSTWNRILTSSDQPQHF. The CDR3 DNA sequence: TGTGCCAGCAGTACCTGGAACAGGATCCTCACCTCTAGCGATCAGCCCCAGCATTTT.

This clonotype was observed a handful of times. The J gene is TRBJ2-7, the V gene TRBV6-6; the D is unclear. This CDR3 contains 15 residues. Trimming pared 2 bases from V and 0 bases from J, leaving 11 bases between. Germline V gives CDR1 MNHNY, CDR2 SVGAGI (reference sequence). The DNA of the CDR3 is TGTGCCAGCAGTTACGGTCCGGGTGGCTCCTACGAGCAGTACTTC. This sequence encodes CASSYGPGGSYEQYF.

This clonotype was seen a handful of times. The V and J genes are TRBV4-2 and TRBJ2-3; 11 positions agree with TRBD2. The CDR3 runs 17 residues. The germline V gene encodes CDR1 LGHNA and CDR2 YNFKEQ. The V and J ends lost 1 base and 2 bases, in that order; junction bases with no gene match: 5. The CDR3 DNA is TGTGCCAGCAGCCAAGTCATAGCGGGAGGGCTCACAGATACGCAGTATTTT. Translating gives CASSQVIAGGLTDTQYF.

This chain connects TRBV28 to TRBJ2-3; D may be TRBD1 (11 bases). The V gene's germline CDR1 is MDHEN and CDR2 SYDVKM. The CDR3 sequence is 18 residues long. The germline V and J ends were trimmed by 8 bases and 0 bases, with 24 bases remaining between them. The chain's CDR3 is CASDGQGASGGSTDTQYF. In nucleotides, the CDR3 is TGTGCCAGCGACGGACAGGGGGCTAGCGGGGGTAGCACAGATACGCAGTATTTT.

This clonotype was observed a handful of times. In DNA form, the CDR3 reads TGCAGCTCTCAGGACAGGGGGGCCACAGATACGCAGTATTTT. Its translation: CSSQDRGATDTQYF. The J gene is TRBJ2-3, the V gene TRBV29-1, with 10 positions matching TRBD1. CDR3 size: 14 residues. The J segment lost 2 bases and the V segment lost 8 bases, leaving 7 bases of the junction unmatched. The germline gives CDR1 SQVTM, CDR2 ANQGSEA.

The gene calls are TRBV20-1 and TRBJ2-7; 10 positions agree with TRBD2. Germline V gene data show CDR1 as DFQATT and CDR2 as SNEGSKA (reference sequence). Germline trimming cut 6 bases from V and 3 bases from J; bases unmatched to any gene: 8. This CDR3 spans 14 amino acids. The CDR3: CSAGSLAGVYEQYF. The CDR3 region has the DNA TGCAGTGCCGGCAGTCTAGCGGGAGTCTACGAGCAGTACTTC.

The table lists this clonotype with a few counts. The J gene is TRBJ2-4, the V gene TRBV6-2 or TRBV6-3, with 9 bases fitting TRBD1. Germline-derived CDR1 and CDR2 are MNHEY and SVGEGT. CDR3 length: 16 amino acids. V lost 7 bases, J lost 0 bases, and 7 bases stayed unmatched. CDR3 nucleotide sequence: TGTGCCAGCAAAGGGGACAGGGATCTAGCCAAAAACATTCAGTACTTC. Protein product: CASKGDRDLAKNIQYF.

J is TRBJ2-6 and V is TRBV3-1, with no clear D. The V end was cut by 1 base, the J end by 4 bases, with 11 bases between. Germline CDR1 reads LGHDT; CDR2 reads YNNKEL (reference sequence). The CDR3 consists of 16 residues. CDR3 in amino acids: CASSQVAESGANVLTF. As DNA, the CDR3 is TGTGCCAGCAGCCAAGTTGCCGAATCAGGGGCCAACGTCCTGACTTTC. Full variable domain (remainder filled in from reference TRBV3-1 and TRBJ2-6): DTAVSQTPKYLVTQMGNDKSIKCEQNLGHDTMYWYKQDSKKFLKIMFSYNNKELIINETVPNRFSPKSPDKAHLNLHINSLELGDSAVYFCASSQVAESGANVLTFGAGSRLTVL.

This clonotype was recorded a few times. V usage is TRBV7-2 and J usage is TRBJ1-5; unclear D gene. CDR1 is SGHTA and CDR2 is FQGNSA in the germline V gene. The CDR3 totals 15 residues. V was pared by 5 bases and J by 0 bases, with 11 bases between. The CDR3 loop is CASSTGIYSNQPQHF. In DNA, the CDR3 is TGTGCCAGCAGCACCGGAATATATAGCAATCAGCCCCAGCATTTT.

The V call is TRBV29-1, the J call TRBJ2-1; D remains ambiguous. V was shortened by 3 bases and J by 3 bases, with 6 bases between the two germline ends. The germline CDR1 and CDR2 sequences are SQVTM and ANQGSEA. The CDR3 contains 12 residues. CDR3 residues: CSVDRGYNEQFF. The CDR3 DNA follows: TGCAGCGTTGACAGAGGCTACAATGAGCAGTTCTTC.

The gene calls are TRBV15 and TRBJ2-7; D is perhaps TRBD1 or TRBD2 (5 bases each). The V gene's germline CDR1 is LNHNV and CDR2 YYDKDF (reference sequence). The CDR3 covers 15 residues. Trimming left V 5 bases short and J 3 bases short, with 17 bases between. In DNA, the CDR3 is TGTGCCACCAGCCCCACCGGGACGTCCGACTACGAGCAGTACTTC. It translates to CATSPTGTSDYEQYF.

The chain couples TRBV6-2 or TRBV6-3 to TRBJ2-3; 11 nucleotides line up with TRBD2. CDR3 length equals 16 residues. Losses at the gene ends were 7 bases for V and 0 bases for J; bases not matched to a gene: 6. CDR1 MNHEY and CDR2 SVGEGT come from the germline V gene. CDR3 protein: CASISWTSGSTDTQYF. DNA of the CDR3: TGTGCCAGCATATCTTGGACTAGCGGGAGCACAGATACGCAGTATTTT.

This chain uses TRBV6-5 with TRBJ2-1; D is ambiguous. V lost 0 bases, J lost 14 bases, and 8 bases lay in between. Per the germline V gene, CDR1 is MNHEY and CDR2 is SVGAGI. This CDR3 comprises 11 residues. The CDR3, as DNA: TGTGCCAGCAGTTACTCTCAATTCGAGTTCTTC. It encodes CASSYSQFEFF.

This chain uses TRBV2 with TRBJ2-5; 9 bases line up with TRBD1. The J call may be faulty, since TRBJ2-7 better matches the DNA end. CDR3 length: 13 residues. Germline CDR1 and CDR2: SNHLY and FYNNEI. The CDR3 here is CASQGQGLNEQYF. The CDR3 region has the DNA TGTGCCAGCCAGGGACAGGGTCTTAACGAGCAGTACTTC.

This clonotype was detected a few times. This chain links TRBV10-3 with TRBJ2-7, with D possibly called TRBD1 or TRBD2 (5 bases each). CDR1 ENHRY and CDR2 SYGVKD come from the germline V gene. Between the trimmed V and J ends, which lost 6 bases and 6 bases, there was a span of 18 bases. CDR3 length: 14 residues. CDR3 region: CAISGAIGVSEQYF. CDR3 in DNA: TGTGCCATCAGCGGGGCCATTGGGGTTTCCGAGCAGTACTTC.

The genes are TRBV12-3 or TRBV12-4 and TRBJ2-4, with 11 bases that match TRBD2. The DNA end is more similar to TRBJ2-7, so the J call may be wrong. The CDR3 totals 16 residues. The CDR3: CASSGGVAGGFGEQYF. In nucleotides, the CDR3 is TGTGCCAGCAGTGGAGGGGTAGCGGGAGGGTTCGGCGAGCAGTACTTC.

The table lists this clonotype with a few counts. CDR3: CASSQGKEGTGSYEQYF. The DNA of the CDR3 is TGCGCCAGCAGCCAAGGAAAAGAGGGGACAGGGTCCTACGAGCAGTACTTC. The chain links TRBV4-1 to TRBJ2-7, with 9 positions matching TRBD1. Germline CDR1 and CDR2: MGHRA and YSYEKL. Losses at the gene ends were 1 base for V and 1 base for J; bases not matched to a gene: 8. CDR3 size: 17 residues.

CDR3: CSARSIYGYTF. CDR3 DNA: TGCAGTGCTAGGTCCATCTATGGCTACACCTTC. The chain carries TRBV20-1 and TRBJ1-2; D gene uncertain. From germline, CDR1 is DFQATT and CDR2 SNEGSKA (reference sequence). This CDR3 is built from 11 residues. The germline V and J ends were trimmed by 3 bases and 4 bases, with 6 bases remaining between them.

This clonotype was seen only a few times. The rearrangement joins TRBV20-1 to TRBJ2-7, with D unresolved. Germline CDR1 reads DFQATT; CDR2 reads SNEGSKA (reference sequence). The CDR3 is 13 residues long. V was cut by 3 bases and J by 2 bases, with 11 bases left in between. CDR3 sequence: CSASDGRTYEQYF. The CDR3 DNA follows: TGCAGTGCTAGTGACGGACGGACCTACGAGCAGTACTTC.

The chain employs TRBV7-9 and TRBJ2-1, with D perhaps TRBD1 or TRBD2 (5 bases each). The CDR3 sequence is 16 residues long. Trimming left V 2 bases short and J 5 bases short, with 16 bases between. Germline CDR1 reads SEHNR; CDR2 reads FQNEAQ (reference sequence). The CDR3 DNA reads TGTGCCAGCAGCTTAAGCGGCCCCGGGACCGACAATGAGCAGTTCTTC. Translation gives CASSLSGPGTDNEQFF.

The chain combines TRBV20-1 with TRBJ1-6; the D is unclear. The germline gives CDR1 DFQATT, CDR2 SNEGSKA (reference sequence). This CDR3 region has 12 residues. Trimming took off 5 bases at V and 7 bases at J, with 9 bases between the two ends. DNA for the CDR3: TGCAGTGCTGCTGGGTGGAATTCACCCCTCCACTTT. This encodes CSAAGWNSPLHF.

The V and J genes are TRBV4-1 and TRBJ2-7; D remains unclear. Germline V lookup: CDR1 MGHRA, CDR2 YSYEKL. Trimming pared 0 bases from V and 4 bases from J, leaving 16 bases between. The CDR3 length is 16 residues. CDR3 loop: CASSQDPEIRLYEQYF. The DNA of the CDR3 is TGCGCCAGCAGCCAAGATCCTGAGATACGTCTGTACGAGCAGTACTTC.

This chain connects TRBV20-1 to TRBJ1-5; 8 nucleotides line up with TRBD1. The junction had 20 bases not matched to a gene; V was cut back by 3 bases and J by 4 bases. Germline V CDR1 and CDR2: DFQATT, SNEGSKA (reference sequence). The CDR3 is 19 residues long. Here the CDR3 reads CSARLQAPGGQVVNQPQHF. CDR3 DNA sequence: TGCAGTGCTAGGCTTCAGGCACCAGGGGGACAGGTCGTGAATCAGCCCCAGCATTTT.

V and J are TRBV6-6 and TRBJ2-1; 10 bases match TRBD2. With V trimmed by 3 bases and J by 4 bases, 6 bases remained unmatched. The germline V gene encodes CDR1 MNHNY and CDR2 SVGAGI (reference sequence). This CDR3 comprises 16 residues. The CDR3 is CASSYVAGGFYNEQFF. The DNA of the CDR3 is TGTGCCAGCAGTTATGTAGCGGGGGGCTTTTACAATGAGCAGTTCTTC.

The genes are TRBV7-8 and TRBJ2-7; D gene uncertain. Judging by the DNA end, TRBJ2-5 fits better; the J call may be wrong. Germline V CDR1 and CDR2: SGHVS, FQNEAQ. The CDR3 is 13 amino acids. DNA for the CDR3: TGTGCCAGCAGGCCCCCGGGCGTTGAGACCCAGTACTTC. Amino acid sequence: CASRPPGVETQYF.

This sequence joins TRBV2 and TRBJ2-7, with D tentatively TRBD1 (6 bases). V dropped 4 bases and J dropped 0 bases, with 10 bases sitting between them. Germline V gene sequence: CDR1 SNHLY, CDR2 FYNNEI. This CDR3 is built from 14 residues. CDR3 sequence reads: CASSALDSSYEQYF. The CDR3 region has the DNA TGTGCCAGCAGTGCGCTGGACAGCTCCTACGAGCAGTACTTC.